The present entry profiles one T cell receptor (beta chain) with its context. These data belong to a study of technical replicates of blood from a few donors. This table comes from immunoSEQ multiplex PCR, and its TCRdb copy is limited to in-frame clones, with some not included. The sample includes 70,000 to 95,000 clones, approximately 94% of them seen just once. The germline V gene has CDR1 SEHNR and CDR2 FQNEAQ (reference sequence). The J segment lost 7 bases and the V segment lost 1 base, leaving 10 bases of the junction unmatched. This CDR3 comprises 16 residues. This clonotype was obtained from a human donor in good health. The chain links TRBV7-9 to TRBJ1-2, with 9 bases that match TRBD1. Sequencing was performed on T cells isolated from PBMCs. The CDR3 bases are TGTGCCAGCAGCTTAGTCCGGACAGGGGCCCAAGGTGGCTACACCTTC. As protein: CASSLVRTGAQGGYTF.